A selection of T cell receptor beta chains follows, all from one sample in a study of cytomegalovirus exposure and HLA in healthy donors. This table comes from immunoSEQ multiplex PCR, and its TCRdb copy is limited to in-frame clones, with some not included. The table records around 180,000 clones, about 80% of them present only once. Source material: PBMCs. The receptor source for this set is a man younger than 45 in good health and CMV-seropositive. The CDR3 runs from the conserved cysteine through the conserved F or W. A D gene is named only where the DNA matches it firmly. Clone size appears in some rows only: once, few, many, or a class for an expanded clone.

clone size	V gene	J gene	D gene	CDR3 DNA	CDR3 protein
once	TRBV12-2	TRBJ2-7	-	TGTGCAAGTCGCCTGGCCGGGACAGGGGCCCGCTTAGATTACGAGCAGTACTTC	CASRLAGTGARLDYEQYF
-	TRBV11-3	TRBJ2-1	TRBD1	TGTGCCAGCAGCCTCCGACAGGGGGCTAGCCAAGACAATGAGCAGTTCTTC	CASSLRQGASQDNEQFF
once	TRBV28	TRBJ1-2	-	TGTGCCAGCAGACTGCGGTGGGGAGACTACACCTTC	CASRLRWGDYTF
-	TRBV6-6	TRBJ1-1	-	TGTGCCAGCAGTTACGGAACAGTGAACACTGAAGCTTTCTTT	CASSYGTVNTEAFF
-	TRBV4-3	TRBJ2-7	TRBD1	TGCGCCAGCAGCCTAAGACAGGGGCCACAGTACGAGCAGTACTTC	CASSLRQGPQYEQYF
-	TRBV11-3	TRBJ2-1	TRBD2	TGTGCCAGCAGCTTCCTGCTAGCGGGTGACAATGAGCAGTTCTTC	CASSFLLAGDNEQFF
once	TRBV30	TRBJ1-2	-	TGTGCCTGGAGTAGGAGGGAGCCGCGGTATGGCTACACCTTC	CAWSRREPRYGYTF
-	TRBV6-1	TRBJ1-4	-	TGTGCCAGCTCGCGGGATTACGGTGAAAAACTGTTTTTT	CASSRDYGEKLFF
-	TRBV5-1	TRBJ1-3	-	TGCGCCAGCAGCTTGGAGGTTAGCTTTGGAAACACCATATATTTT	CASSLEVSFGNTIYF
-	TRBV25-1	TRBJ2-3	-	TGTGCCAGCAGTGATGAGCGGACTAGCACAGATACGCAGTATTTT	CASSDERTSTDTQYF
-	TRBV5-1	TRBJ2-2	-	TGCGCCAGCAGTAACCGGGGGACCAACACCGGGGAGCTGTTTTTT	CASSNRGTNTGELFF
-	TRBV5-1	TRBJ2-1	TRBD2	TGCGCCAGCAGCTTGGGTTTGCGGGAGGGATTGTACAATGAGCAGTTCTTC	CASSLGLREGLYNEQFF
-	TRBV5-5	TRBJ2-7	TRBD1	TGTGCCAGCAGCCAAGGACAGGGGGAAGGATCCTACGAGCAGTACTTC	CASSQGQGEGSYEQYF
few	TRBV27	TRBJ1-1	-	TGTGCCAGCAGTTTAAAAAGGGGGAACACTGAAGCTTTCTTT	CASSLKRGNTEAFF
few	TRBV28	TRBJ1-5	-	TGTGCCAGCAGGCTCGCGGAGGATAGCAATCAGCCCCAGCATTTT	CASRLAEDSNQPQHF
-	TRBV28	TRBJ2-7	-	TGTGCCAGCAGTTTCGCGGGGAACGAGCAGTACTTC	CASSFAGNEQYF
-	TRBV5-1	TRBJ2-1	-	TGCGCCAGTGTTACTTCGGATGAGCAGTTCTTC	CASVTSDEQFF
-	TRBV2	TRBJ2-1	TRBD1	TGTGCCAGCACCCCGGGACAGGGTTACAATGAGCAGTTCTTC	CASTPGQGYNEQFF
few	TRBV19	TRBJ1-6	-	TGTGCCAGTAGTAAGGGTGGGGTGAGGGTCACAAATTCACCCCTCCACTTT	CASSKGGVRVTNSPLHF
-	TRBV7-6	TRBJ2-1	-	TGTGCCAGCAGCGCCGGAGGTAGGAAGACATACAATGAGCAGTTCTTC	CASSAGGRKTYNEQFF
few	TRBV19	TRBJ2-1	TRBD2	TGTGCCAGTAGTATCGGCGGGAGTAACCAGGTGAAGGAGCAGTTCTTC	CASSIGGSNQVKEQFF
-	TRBV7-9	TRBJ2-1	-	TGTGCCAGCAGCCCGGAGTCCGGTGAGCAGTTCTTC	CASSPESGEQFF
-	TRBV10-2	TRBJ2-1	TRBD2	TGCGCCAGCAGTGAGTCGAACCTAGCGGAGTACAATGAGCAGTTCTTC	CASSESNLAEYNEQFF
-	TRBV19	TRBJ2-3	TRBD1	TGTGCCAGTAGTATGGGACAGGGGGCCAGGGATACGCAGTATTTT	CASSMGQGARDTQYF
few	TRBV5-4	TRBJ2-1	-	TGTGCCAGCAGCCTCCCGGCACGGGACTACAATGAGCAGTTCTTC	CASSLPARDYNEQFF
few	TRBV11-3	TRBJ1-1	-	TGTGCCAGCAGCAGAAACAGGGACACTGAAGCTTTCTTT	CASSRNRDTEAFF
-	TRBV5-6	TRBJ2-5	-	TGTGCCAGCAGCTTGGGAGCCTGGGAGACCCAGTACTTC	CASSLGAWETQYF
few	TRBV10-3	TRBJ2-7	TRBD1	TGTGCCATCAGTGAGACAGGACAGGGGGCGGACGAGCAGTACTTC	CAISETGQGADEQYF
-	TRBV9	TRBJ1-2	-	TGTGCCAGCAGCGTAGTGGGCCGTGGCGTTGGCTACACCTTC	CASSVVGRGVGYTF
few	TRBV5-4	TRBJ2-7	TRBD1	TGTGCCAGCAGCTTACAGGGGTACGAGCAGTACTTC	CASSLQGYEQYF
-	TRBV5-5	TRBJ1-3	TRBD1	TGTGCCAGCAGCTCGGGACAGGGGGCGTGGGGAAACACCATATATTTT	CASSSGQGAWGNTIYF
-	TRBV30	TRBJ2-7	-	TGTGCCTGCACAGGGCCTGGTGGGGGGCAGTACTTC	CACTGPGGGQYF
once	TRBV27	TRBJ2-1	TRBD2	TGTGCCAGCAGCCCCCCCAGCGGGAGGGCCTTTGAGCAGTTCTTC	CASSPPSGRAFEQFF